The TCR beta chain described here comes from a study of shared clonotypes between healthy human individuals. Whole-study findings and limits: Donor clonotype sharing was expected to depend on sequencing depth. Estimated richness was generally greater in naive than memory subsets. In a handful of donors, around 5% of naive CD4 clonotypes appeared in common. When compared with the clonotypes that were shared by all four sorted-subset donors, the non-shared clonotypes turned out to have lower generation probabilities.

Of note for this clone: Its antigen is not identified.

The repertoire was sequenced with immunoSEQ multiplex PCR; TCRdb's copy has only in-frame clones and lacks some. Found here are about 2.1 million clones, around 95% of them singletons; the top ten hold less than 2%. The germline V gene encodes CDR1 MNHEY and CDR2 SMNVEV (reference sequence). The V and J ends lost 6 bases and 8 bases respectively, with 19 bases between them. There are 14 residues in the CDR3. Cells designated naive CD8 were CD45RO-negative and were positively selected for CCR7, with terminally differentiated effector memory CD45RA+ cells excluded. Sequenced sample: naive CD8+ T cells from PBMCs. This TCR was sampled from a man younger than 35 in good health. Some clones in this sample may be carry-over from other donors' samples. The rearrangement links TRBV27 to TRBJ1-2; no clear D. The CDR3 DNA follows: TGTGCCAGCAGCCCCCGCACTCCTACCCTGGGCTACACCTTC. As protein: CASSPRTPTLGYTF.